At least ten counts were recorded for the clone carrying this TCR beta chain. The antigen is undetermined. V was cut by 1 base and J by 2 bases, with 11 bases left in between. The CDR3 runs 15 residues. The germline CDR1 and CDR2 sequences are LNHNV and YYDKDF (reference sequence). The sample comes from a study of glioma-infiltrating T cells. Whole-study results and caveats: Only very few CDR3 sequences appeared in both tissue and blood. Non-neoplastic patients had below-expected tissue-blood divergence, while all gliomas exceeded expectation.

The iRepertoire nested amplicon-rescue multiplex PCR amplified TCR alpha and beta CDR3s from RNA. One-step reverse transcription and amplification started from approximately 100-400 ng of tissue mRNA or PBMC total RNA. TCRdb recomputed calls from the multiplex PCR reads with MiXCR, one row per CDR3 protein. The repertoire includes fewer than 250,000 distinct CDR3 sequences, 25% to 35% of them detected once, and 20% to 25% sits in the top ten. This TCR was recovered from a human donor with low-grade glioma or glioblastoma, undergoing nonglioma brain surgery, or in good health (not recorded which). This chain joins TRBV15 and TRBJ2-5, with a tentative D call TRBD1 (6 bases). The sequenced sample was glioma tissue, nonneoplastic brain tissue, or PBMCs (not recorded which). The CDR3 region has the DNA TGTGCCACCAGCAGAGCTATAGGGGGACAAGAGACCCAGTACTTC. The encoded protein is CATSRAIGGQETQYF.